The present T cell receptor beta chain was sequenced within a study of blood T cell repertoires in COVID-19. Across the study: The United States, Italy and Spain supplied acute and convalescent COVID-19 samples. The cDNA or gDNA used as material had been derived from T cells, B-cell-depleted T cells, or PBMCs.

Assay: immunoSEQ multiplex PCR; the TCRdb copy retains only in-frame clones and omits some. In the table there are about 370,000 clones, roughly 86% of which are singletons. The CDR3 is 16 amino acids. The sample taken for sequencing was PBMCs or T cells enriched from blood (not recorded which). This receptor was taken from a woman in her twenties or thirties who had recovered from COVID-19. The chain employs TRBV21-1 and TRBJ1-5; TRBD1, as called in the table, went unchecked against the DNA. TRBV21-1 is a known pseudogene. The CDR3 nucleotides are TGTGCCAGCAGCGGGGGGACAGCCCATAGCAATCAGCCCCAGCATTTT. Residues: CASSGGTAHSNQPQHF.